These T cell receptor beta chains were read from a single sample in a study of blood T cell repertoires in COVID-19. Repertoires were generated with immunoSEQ multiplex PCR, while TCRdb's copy carries only in-frame clones and drops some. The sample contains fewer than 100,000 clones, 75% to 85% of which appear only once. Input material: peripheral blood. The receptors were gathered from a man over 45 with COVID-19, enrolled during active disease. Each CDR3 is given with its conserved first and last residue. The order of the fields is V gene, J gene, clone size, D gene, CDR3 protein, CDR3 DNA. A D gene is named only where the DNA matches it firmly. For some rows the clone size is stated as once, few or many, or as a class when expanded; others skip it.

>TRBV23-1|TRBJ1-4|.|TRBD1
CASSPQGATNEKLFF
TGCGCCAGCAGTCCTCAGGGGGCAACTAATGAAAAACTGTTTTTT
>TRBV30|TRBJ2-7|.|.
CAWSLKGQRYEQYF
TGTGCCTGGAGCCTCAAGGGGCAACGCTACGAGCAGTACTTC
>TRBV28|TRBJ1-2|.|.
CASSYRVGYTF
TGTGCCAGCAGTTACAGGGTTGGCTACACCTTC
>TRBV19|TRBJ1-5|.|TRBD1
CASHPLAPGQGGSVWNQPQHF
TGTGCCAGCCACCCATTGGCCCCGGGACAGGGAGGTAGTGTATGGAATCAGCCCCAGCATTTT
>TRBV15|TRBJ2-6|.|TRBD1
CATSREVARSPGGSGANVLTF
TGTGCCACCAGCAGAGAGGTGGCCCGCTCCCCAGGGGGCTCTGGGGCCAACGTCCTGACTTTC
>TRBV15|TRBJ1-4|.|.
CATSRSWGGQVGEKLFF
TGTGCCACCAGCAGGTCATGGGGGGGACAAGTGGGCGAAAAACTGTTTTTT
>TRBV19|TRBJ2-7|.|.
CASSTVPYEQYF
TGTGCCAGTAGTACGGTCCCCTACGAGCAGTACTTC
>TRBV7-6|TRBJ2-3|.|.
CASSLGATTDTQYF
TGTGCCAGCAGCTTAGGAGCGACCACAGATACGCAGTATTTT
>TRBV7-2|TRBJ1-2|.|.
CASSKGGGIDYGYTF
TGTGCCAGCAGCAAAGGGGGAGGGATAGACTATGGCTACACCTTC
>TRBV30|TRBJ2-7|.|.
CAWSGGNGRGEQYF
TGTGCCTGGAGTGGAGGAAACGGGAGAGGGGAGCAGTACTTC
>TRBV27|TRBJ1-5|.|TRBD1
CASRTGPGQPQHF
TGTGCCAGCAGGACAGGGCCGGGACAGCCCCAGCATTTT
>TRBV7-2|TRBJ1-1|.|.
CASSPFFRGSNTEAFF
TGTGCCAGCAGCCCGTTTTTTCGGGGTTCTAACACTGAAGCTTTCTTT
>TRBV15|TRBJ2-2|.|.
CATSTGAPETGELFF
TGTGCCACCAGCACAGGGGCCCCCGAAACCGGGGAGCTGTTTTTT
>TRBV7-2|TRBJ2-3|.|TRBD2
CASSRGLAQHTDTQYF
TGTGCCAGCAGCCGCGGACTAGCCCAACACACAGATACGCAGTATTTT
>TRBV4-2|TRBJ2-3|.|TRBD2
CASSQLRGGDTDTQYF
TGTGCCAGCAGCCAGTTACGGGGGGGGGACACAGATACGCAGTATTTT
>TRBV18|TRBJ1-6|.|.
CASSPVGRVIGNSPLHF
TGTGCCAGCTCACCGGTGGGCAGGGTGATAGGGAATTCACCCCTCCACTTT
>TRBV9|TRBJ2-4|.|.
CASSSGLGRGKNIQYF
TGTGCCAGCAGCTCGGGCCTAGGAAGGGGGAAAAACATTCAGTACTTC
>TRBV5-1|TRBJ1-2|.|TRBD1
CASSLGQGDYGYTF
TGCGCCAGCAGTTTGGGACAGGGTGACTATGGCTACACCTTC
>TRBV19|TRBJ1-1|once|.
CASSIKTGLGNTEAFF
TGTGCCAGTAGTATAAAGACAGGCCTAGGGAACACTGAAGCTTTCTTT
>TRBV29-1|TRBJ2-7|few|TRBD1
CSVLGTDPYEQYF
TGCAGCGTTCTAGGGACAGACCCTTACGAGCAGTACTTC
>TRBV7-8|TRBJ1-1|.|TRBD1
CASSHRTFGQGNTEAFF
TGTGCCAGCAGTCACCGTACTTTTGGACAGGGGAACACTGAAGCTTTCTTT
>TRBV28|TRBJ2-7|once|TRBD2
CASSTSGRPPYEQYF
TGTGCCAGCAGCACTAGCGGGAGGCCTCCCTACGAGCAGTACTTC
>TRBV19|TRBJ1-5|.|TRBD1
CASSIYLTGQDSNQPQHF
TGTGCCAGTAGTATATACTTAACGGGACAGGATAGCAATCAGCCCCAGCATTTT
>TRBV6-5|TRBJ2-7|.|TRBD1
CASSFAGTGYYEQYF
TGTGCCAGCAGTTTCGCCGGGACAGGGTACTACGAGCAGTACTTC
>TRBV28|TRBJ1-1|.|.
CASTAGWAEAFF
TGTGCAAGCACGGCGGGGTGGGCTGAAGCTTTCTTT
>TRBV5-6|TRBJ2-7|.|TRBD1
CASSLAPGQVTYEQYF
TGTGCCAGCAGCTTGGCCCCGGGACAGGTAACCTACGAGCAGTACTTC
>TRBV7-6|TRBJ2-2|once|.
CASSPVGTQKTGELFF
TGTGCCAGCAGCCCCGTTGGGACTCAAAAGACCGGGGAGCTGTTTTTT
>TRBV5-1|TRBJ2-3|.|TRBD2
CASRSVGAGGFTDTQYF
TGCGCCAGCAGATCGGTCGGCGCGGGAGGGTTCACAGATACGCAGTATTTT
>TRBV19|TRBJ2-5|.|.
CASRRQDGETQYF
TGTGCCAGTAGACGACAGGATGGGGAGACCCAGTACTTC
>TRBV11-2|TRBJ2-3|.|TRBD2
CASSLGTSGRTDTQYF
TGTGCCAGCAGCTTAGGGACTAGCGGGCGCACAGATACGCAGTATTTT
>TRBV3-1/TRBV3-2|TRBJ1-1|.|.
CASSQGNAGSTEAFF
TGTGCCAGCAGCCAAGGTAATGCAGGATCCACTGAAGCTTTCTTT
>TRBV24-1|TRBJ2-3|.|TRBD2
CATSDRRASGPPRGDTQYF
TGTGCCACCAGTGATAGGCGGGCTAGCGGGCCTCCAAGGGGAGATACGCAGTATTTT
>TRBV12-3/TRBV12-4|TRBJ1-1|.|.
CASSLAGGTEAFF
TGTGCCAGCAGTTTAGCAGGGGGAACTGAAGCTTTCTTT
>TRBV7-2|TRBJ1-1|.|TRBD1
CASSYSRDRGTEAFF
TGTGCCAGCAGCTATTCCCGGGACAGAGGCACTGAAGCTTTCTTT
>TRBV7-6|TRBJ2-5|.|TRBD2
CASSAPPGGGETQYF
TGTGCCAGCAGCGCCCCCCCGGGAGGCGGGGAGACCCAGTACTTC
>TRBV28|TRBJ2-7|.|TRBD1
CASSLGTGYYEQYF
TGTGCCAGCAGTTTAGGGACAGGATACTACGAGCAGTACTTC
>TRBV7-9|TRBJ1-4|.|.
CASSPNSYNEKLFF
TGTGCCAGCAGCCCCAACAGCTATAATGAAAAACTGTTTTTT
>TRBV7-2|TRBJ1-2|.|.
CASSPRGGNYGYTF
TGTGCCAGCAGCCCAAGAGGAGGGAACTATGGCTACACCTTC
>TRBV5-1|TRBJ1-1|.|.
CASSDDRFGNTEAFF
TGCGCCAGCAGCGATGACAGGTTTGGGAACACTGAAGCTTTCTTT
>TRBV18|TRBJ1-3|.|.
CASSPEMGGYSGNTIYF
TGTGCCAGCTCACCTGAAATGGGGGGATACTCTGGAAACACCATATATTTT
>TRBV3-1/TRBV3-2|TRBJ2-7|.|.
CASGRSDEQYF
TGTGCCAGCGGGAGGTCGGACGAGCAGTACTTC
>TRBV18|TRBJ1-1|few|TRBD1
CASSPQGAYTEAFF
TGTGCCAGCTCACCACAGGGGGCTTACACTGAAGCTTTCTTT
>TRBV9|TRBJ2-1|.|TRBD2
CASSVDMGLAGGSEQFF
TGTGCCAGCAGCGTAGATATGGGACTAGCGGGAGGAAGTGAGCAGTTCTTC
>TRBV2|TRBJ2-7|.|.
CASSEPNLGQPYEQYF
TGTGCCAGCAGTGAACCCAATTTAGGACAGCCCTACGAGCAGTACTTC
>TRBV18|TRBJ1-1|.|TRBD1
CASSLKDRATEAFF
TGTGCCAGCTCACTTAAAGACAGGGCCACTGAAGCTTTCTTT
>TRBV5-5|TRBJ2-7|once|.
CASSFGTSTGEQYF
TGTGCCAGCAGCTTTGGGACTTCGACGGGGGAGCAGTACTTC
>TRBV5-4|TRBJ1-1|.|TRBD1
CASRRDRGAEAFF
TGTGCCAGCAGACGGGACAGGGGAGCTGAAGCTTTCTTT
>TRBV7-6|TRBJ2-5|.|TRBD2
CASSRNAGGETQYF
TGTGCCAGCAGCCGAAACGCGGGGGGAGAGACCCAGTACTTC